The 6 T cell receptor beta chains reported below all come from one sample, sequenced in a study of beta chain features in type 1 diabetes. The authors reverse transcribed all of the isolated RNA, so sequencing captured expressed TCRB transcripts. The method was immunoSEQ multiplex PCR; TCRdb's version includes in-frame clones alone and lacks a portion of them. Of a few hundred thousand clones in the sample, about 15% were seen once. Sequencing used naive CD4+ T cells from blood. The receptors derive from a woman younger than 30 in good health.

The chain is built from TRBV30 and TRBJ2-1; 8 nucleotides match TRBD2. CDR3 length: 15 residues. The ends lost 3 bases at V and 8 bases at J; junction bases unmatched: 12. Germline CDR1 and CDR2: GTSNPN and SVGIG (reference sequence). This chain's CDR3 is CAWSPLGGDMDEQFF. CDR3 bases: TGTGCCTGGAGCCCCCTCGGGGGGGATATGGATGAGCAGTTCTTC.

CDR3 DNA: TGTGCCAGCAGCTTAGGAGGGACCCAGTACTTC. It translates to CASSLGGTQYF. J is TRBJ2-5 and V is TRBV7-6; D is undetermined. Trimming removed 1 base at V and 7 bases at J, with 4 bases between. The CDR3 runs to 11 residues. The germline V gene encodes CDR1 SGHVS and CDR2 FNYEAQ. Together with reference TRBV7-6 and TRBJ2-5, the CDR3 gives the full variable domain: GAGVSQSPRYKVTKRGQDVALRCDPISGHVSLYWYRQALGQGPEFLTYFNYEAQQDKSGLPNDRFSAERPEGSISTLTIQRTEQRDSAMYRCASSLGGTQYFGPGTRLLVL.

The CDR3 reads CSVSAPQGSTGELFF. The CDR3 bases are TGCAGCGTTTCAGCTCCGCAGGGATCCACCGGGGAGCTGTTTTTT. The J gene is TRBJ2-2, the V gene TRBV29-1, with D maybe TRBD1 (5 bases). The ends were cut back, 5 bases at V and 4 bases at J, with 17 bases in the middle. The CDR3 covers 15 residues. The germline gives CDR1 SQVTM, CDR2 ANQGSEA.

This clone was picked up a small number of times. This chain links TRBV28 with TRBJ2-3; possibly TRBD2 for D (6 bases). Germline V gene lookup returns CDR1 MDHEN and CDR2 SYDVKM. V gave up 7 bases and J gave up 1 base, with 15 bases separating them. The CDR3 extends over 15 amino acids. In nucleotides, the CDR3 is TGTGCCAGCAATTTGGGGGGATTGGGCACAGATACGCAGTATTTT. It codes for CASNLGGLGTDTQYF.

This clone was counted between two and nine times. This chain connects TRBV18 to TRBJ2-4; no reliable D call. Germline CDR1 reads KGHSH; CDR2 reads LQKENI. Deletions cut 1 base from V and 7 bases from J, with 5 bases between. There are 12 residues in the CDR3. For the CDR3, the DNA is TGTGCCAGCTCACCACACGGGAACATTCAGTACTTC. Encoded protein: CASSPHGNIQYF.

A few counts support this clone. The chain has TRBV19 and TRBJ2-1, with 12 bases matching TRBD2. The germline V gene has CDR1 LNHDA and CDR2 SQIVND (reference sequence). After removal of 5 bases from V and 8 bases from J, the junction contained 10 bases not matched to a gene. This CDR3 is 16 amino acids long. The CDR3 reads CASSRFGLAGSDEQFF. CDR3 coding DNA: TGTGCCAGTAGTCGCTTCGGACTAGCGGGAAGCGATGAGCAGTTCTTC.